This T cell receptor (beta chain) was obtained from a study of cytomegalovirus exposure and HLA in healthy donors. General observations from the study: A reported reduction in N-insertions relative to the approximately 600-donor mean was seen in an Asian-associated ancestry cluster in a later analysis. Cytomegalovirus-associated status was assigned to around 160 TCR beta chains.

As for this clone: Its antigen is unidentified.

This CDR3 region has 17 residues. CDR1 is SGHRS, CDR2 YFSETQ, per germline. V shed 4 bases and J 6 bases; nucleotides not matched to a gene: 14. A multiplex PCR was run with 60 Vbeta primers and 13 Jbeta primers. Profiled with immunoSEQ multiplex PCR; TCRdb holds only in-frame clones, not every one. Of some 130,000 clones in the sample, around 77% were seen once. The chain combines TRBV5-1 with TRBJ2-2; TRBD1 aligns across 8 bases. Sequenced input: PBMCs. This receptor was identified in a man under 40 in good health and CMV-seronegative. The CDR3 DNA follows: TGCGCCAGCAGCCCCCAAGGGCAGGGGGCGAGCGCCGGGGAGCTGTTTTTT. Translated: CASSPQGQGASAGELFF.